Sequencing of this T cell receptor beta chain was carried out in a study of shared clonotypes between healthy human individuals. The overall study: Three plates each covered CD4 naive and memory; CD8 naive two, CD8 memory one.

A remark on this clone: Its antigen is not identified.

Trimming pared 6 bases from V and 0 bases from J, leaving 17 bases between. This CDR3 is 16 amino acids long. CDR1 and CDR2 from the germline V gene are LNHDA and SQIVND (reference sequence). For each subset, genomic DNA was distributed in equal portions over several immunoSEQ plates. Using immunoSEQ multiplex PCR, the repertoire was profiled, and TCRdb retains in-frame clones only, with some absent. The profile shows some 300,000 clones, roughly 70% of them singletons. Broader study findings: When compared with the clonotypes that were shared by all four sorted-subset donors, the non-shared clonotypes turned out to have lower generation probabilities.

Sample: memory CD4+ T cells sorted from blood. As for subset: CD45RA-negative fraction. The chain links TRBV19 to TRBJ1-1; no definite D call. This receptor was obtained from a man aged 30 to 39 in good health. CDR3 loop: CASSSFYEGMNTEAFF. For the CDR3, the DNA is TGTGCCAGTAGCTCTTTTTACGAGGGTATGAACACTGAAGCTTTCTTT.